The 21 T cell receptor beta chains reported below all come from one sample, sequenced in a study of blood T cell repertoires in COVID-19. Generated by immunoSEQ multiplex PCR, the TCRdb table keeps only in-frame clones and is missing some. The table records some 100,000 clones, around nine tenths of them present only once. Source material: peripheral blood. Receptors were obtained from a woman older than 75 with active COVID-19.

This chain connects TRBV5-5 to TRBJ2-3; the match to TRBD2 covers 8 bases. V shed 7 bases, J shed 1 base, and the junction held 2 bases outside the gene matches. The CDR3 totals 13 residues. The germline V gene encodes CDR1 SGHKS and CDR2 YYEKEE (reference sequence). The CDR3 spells CASETSGTDTQYF. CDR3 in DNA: TGTGCCAGCGAGACTAGCGGCACAGATACGCAGTATTTT.

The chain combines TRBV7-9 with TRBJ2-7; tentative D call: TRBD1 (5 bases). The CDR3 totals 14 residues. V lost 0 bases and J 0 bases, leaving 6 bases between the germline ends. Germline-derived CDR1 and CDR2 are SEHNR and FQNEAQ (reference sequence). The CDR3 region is CASSLATGSYEQYF. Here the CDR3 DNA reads TGTGCCAGCAGCTTAGCTACAGGCTCCTACGAGCAGTACTTC.

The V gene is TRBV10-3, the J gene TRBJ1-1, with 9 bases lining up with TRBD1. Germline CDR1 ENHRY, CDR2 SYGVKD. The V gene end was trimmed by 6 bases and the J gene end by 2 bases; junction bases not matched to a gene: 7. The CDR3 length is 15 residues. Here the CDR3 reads CAIRGQGLGNTEAFF. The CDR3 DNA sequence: TGTGCCATCAGGGGACAGGGTTTGGGTAACACTGAAGCTTTCTTT.

The CDR3 nucleotides read TGTGCCAGCAGTTCCGGCGGGAGGAAGAAGGAGACCCAGTACTTC. Its protein product is CASSSGGRKKETQYF. J is TRBJ2-5 and V is TRBV5-4, with 8 bases matching TRBD2. The germline gives CDR1 SGHNT, CDR2 YYREEE (reference sequence). The CDR3 consists of 15 residues. J gave up 5 bases and V 5 bases, and 11 bases lay outside the gene matches.

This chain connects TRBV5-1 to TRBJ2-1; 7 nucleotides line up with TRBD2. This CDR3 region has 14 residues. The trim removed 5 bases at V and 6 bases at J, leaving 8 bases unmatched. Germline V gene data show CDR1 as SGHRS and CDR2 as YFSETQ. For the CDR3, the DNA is TGCGCCAGCAGACAGCGGGATTGGCTCAATGAGCAGTTCTTC. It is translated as CASRQRDWLNEQFF.

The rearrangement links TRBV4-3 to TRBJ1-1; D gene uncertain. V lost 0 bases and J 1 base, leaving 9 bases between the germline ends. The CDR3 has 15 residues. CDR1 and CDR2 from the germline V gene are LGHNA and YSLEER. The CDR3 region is CASSQDRLPNTEAFF. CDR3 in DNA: TGCGCCAGCAGCCAAGACAGGCTCCCGAACACTGAAGCTTTCTTT.

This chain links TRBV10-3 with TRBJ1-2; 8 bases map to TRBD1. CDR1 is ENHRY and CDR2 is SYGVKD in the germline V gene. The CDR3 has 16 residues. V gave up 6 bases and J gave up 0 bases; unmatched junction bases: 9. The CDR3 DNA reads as TGTGCCATCAGGGACCAGGGGGCTACAGCTAACTATGGCTACACCTTC. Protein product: CAIRDQGATANYGYTF.

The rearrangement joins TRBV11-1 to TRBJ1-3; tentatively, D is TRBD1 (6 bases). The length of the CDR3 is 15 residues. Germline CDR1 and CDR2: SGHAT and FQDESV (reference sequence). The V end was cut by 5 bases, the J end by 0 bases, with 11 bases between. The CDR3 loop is CASSIGQLSGNTIYF. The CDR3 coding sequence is TGTGCCAGCAGCATAGGACAGCTCTCTGGAAACACCATATATTTT.

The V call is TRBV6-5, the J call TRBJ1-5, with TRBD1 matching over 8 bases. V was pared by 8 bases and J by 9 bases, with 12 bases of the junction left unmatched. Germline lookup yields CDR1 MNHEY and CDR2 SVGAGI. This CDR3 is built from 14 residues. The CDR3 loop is CASGTDRAVGPQHF. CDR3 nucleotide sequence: TGTGCCAGCGGGACGGACAGGGCGGTTGGGCCCCAGCATTTT.

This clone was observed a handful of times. The CDR3 DNA reads TGTGCCAGCAGAACAGGGGTGAGGACTGAAGCTTTCTTT. Translating gives CASRTGVRTEAFF. The chain links TRBV28 to TRBJ1-1; 7 nucleotides line up with TRBD1. Germline V gives CDR1 MDHEN, CDR2 SYDVKM. The CDR3 has 13 amino acids. With 6 bases clipped from V and 5 bases from J, the junction kept 6 bases outside the gene matches.

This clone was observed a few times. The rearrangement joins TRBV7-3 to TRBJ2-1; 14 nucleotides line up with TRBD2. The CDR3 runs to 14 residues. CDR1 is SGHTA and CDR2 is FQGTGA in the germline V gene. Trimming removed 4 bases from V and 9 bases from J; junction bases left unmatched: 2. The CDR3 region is CASSSGLAGVEQFF. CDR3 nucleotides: TGTGCCAGCAGCTCGGGACTAGCGGGAGTTGAGCAGTTCTTC.

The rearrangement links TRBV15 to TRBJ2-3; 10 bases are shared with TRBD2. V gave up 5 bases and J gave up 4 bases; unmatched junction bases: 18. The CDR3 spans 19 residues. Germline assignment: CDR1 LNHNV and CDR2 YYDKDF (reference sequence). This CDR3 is CATSRAPTSSGRVSDTQYF. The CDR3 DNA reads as TGTGCCACCAGCCGAGCCCCCACCTCTAGCGGGAGAGTGTCAGATACGCAGTATTTT.

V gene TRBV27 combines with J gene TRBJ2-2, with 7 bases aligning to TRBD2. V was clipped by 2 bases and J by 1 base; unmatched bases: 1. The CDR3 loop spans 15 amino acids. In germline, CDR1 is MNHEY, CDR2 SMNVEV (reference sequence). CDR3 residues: CASSLSGMNTGELFF. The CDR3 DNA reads TGTGCCAGCAGTTTAAGCGGGATGAACACCGGGGAGCTGTTTTTT.

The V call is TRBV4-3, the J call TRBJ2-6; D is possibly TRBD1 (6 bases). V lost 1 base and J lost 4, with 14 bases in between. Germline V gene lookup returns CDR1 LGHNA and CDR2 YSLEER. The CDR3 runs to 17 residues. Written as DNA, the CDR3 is TGCGCCAGCAGCCAAGGGGACACACAACCCGGGGCCAACGTCCTGACTTTC. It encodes CASSQGDTQPGANVLTF.

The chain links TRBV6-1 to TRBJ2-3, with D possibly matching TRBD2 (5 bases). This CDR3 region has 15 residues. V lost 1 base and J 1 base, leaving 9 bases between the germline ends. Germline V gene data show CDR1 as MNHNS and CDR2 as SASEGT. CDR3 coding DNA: TGTGCCAGCAGTGAAGTAGCGCCGGGCACAGATACGCAGTATTTT. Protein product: CASSEVAPGTDTQYF.

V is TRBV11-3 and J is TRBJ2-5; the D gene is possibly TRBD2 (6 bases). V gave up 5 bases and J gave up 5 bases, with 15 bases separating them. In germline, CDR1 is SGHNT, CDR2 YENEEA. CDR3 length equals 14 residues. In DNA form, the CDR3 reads TGTGCCAGCAGCCGCGGGGCCCAACGGGAGACCCAGTACTTC. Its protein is CASSRGAQRETQYF. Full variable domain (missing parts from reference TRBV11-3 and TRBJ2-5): EAGVVQSPRYKIIEKKQPVAFWCNPISGHNTLYWYLQNLGQGPELLIRYENEEAVDDSQLPKDRFSAERLKGVDSTLKIQPAELGDSAVYLCASSRGAQRETQYFGPGTRLLVL.

CDR3 region: CASSLPLLNNEQFF. The CDR3 DNA sequence: TGTGCCAGCAGTTTACCCCTATTAAACAATGAGCAGTTCTTC. This chain links TRBV28 with TRBJ2-1; D not resolved. The V gene lost 2 bases and the J gene lost 5 bases, with 10 bases spanning the gap. The germline V gene encodes CDR1 MDHEN and CDR2 SYDVKM. This CDR3 has 14 amino acids.

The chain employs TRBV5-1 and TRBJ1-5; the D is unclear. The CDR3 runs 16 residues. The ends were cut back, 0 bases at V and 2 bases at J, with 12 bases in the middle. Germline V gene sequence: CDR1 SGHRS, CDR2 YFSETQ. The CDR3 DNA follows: TGCGCCAGCAGCTTGGGCTCACTCGGGGGCAATCAGCCCCAGCATTTT. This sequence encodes CASSLGSLGGNQPQHF.

The CDR3 protein is CASSFSAGGRGNTEAFF. Here the CDR3 DNA reads TGTGCCAGCAGCTTTTCCGCAGGGGGCAGAGGGAACACTGAAGCTTTCTTT. V gene TRBV11-2 combines with J gene TRBJ1-1, with 8 positions matching TRBD1. V was pared by 3 bases and J by 1 base, with 10 bases of the junction left unmatched. The CDR3 has 17 residues. From germline, CDR1 is SGHAT and CDR2 FQNNGV.

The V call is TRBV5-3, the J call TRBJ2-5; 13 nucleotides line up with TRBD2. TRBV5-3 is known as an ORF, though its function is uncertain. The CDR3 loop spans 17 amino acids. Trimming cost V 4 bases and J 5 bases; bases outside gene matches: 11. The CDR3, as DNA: TGTGCCAGAAGCCTTGGGACTAGCGGGATAAATTTGGAGACCCAGTACTTC. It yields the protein CARSLGTSGINLETQYF.

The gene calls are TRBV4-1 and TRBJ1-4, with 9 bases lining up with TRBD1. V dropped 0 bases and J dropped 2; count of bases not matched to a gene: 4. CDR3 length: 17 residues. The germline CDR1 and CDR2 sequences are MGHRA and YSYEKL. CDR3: CASSQEKGTGTNEKLFF. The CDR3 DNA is TGCGCCAGCAGCCAAGAAAAAGGGACAGGGACTAATGAAAAACTGTTTTTT.